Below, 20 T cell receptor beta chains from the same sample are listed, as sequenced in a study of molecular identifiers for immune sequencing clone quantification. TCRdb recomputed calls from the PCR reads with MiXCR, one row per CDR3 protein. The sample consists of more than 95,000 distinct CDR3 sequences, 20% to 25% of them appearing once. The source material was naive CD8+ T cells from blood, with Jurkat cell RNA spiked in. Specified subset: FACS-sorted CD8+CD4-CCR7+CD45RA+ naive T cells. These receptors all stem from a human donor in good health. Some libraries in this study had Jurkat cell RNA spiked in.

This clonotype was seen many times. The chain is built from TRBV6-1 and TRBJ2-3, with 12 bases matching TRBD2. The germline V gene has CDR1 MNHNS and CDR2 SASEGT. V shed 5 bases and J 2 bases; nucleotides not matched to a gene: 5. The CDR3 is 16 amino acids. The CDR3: CASSRTSGVITDTQYF. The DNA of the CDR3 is TGTGCCAGCAGTCGGACTAGCGGGGTGATCACAGATACGCAGTATTTT.

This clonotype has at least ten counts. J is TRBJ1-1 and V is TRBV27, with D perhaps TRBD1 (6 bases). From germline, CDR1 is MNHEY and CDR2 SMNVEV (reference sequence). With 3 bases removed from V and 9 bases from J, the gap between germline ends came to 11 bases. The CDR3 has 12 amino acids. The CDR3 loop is CASSFQGRQAFF. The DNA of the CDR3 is TGTGCCAGCAGTTTCCAGGGGCGACAAGCTTTCTTT.

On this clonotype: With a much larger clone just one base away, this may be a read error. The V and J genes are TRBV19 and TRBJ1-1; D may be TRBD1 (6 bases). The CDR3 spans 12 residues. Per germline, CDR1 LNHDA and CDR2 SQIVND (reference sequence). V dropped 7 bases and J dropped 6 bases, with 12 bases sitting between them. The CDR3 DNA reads TGTGCCAGTAAACAGGGTTACCCTGAAGCTTTCTTT. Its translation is CASKQGYPEAFF.

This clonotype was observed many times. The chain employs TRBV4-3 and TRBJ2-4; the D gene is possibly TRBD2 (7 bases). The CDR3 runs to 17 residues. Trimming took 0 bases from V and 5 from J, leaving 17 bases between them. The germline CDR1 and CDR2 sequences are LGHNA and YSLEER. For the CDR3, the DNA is TGCGCCAGCAGCCAAGATTCCCCAAGGGGGGGGGAAAACATTCAGTACTTC. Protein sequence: CASSQDSPRGGENIQYF.

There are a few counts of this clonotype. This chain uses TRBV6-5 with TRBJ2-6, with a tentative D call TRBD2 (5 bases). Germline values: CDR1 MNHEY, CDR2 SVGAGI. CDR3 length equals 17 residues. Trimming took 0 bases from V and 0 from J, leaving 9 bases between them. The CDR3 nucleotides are TGTGCCAGCAGTTACTCGAGGGTCATCTCTGGGGCCAACGTCCTGACTTTC. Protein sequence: CASSYSRVISGANVLTF.

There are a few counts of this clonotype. In nucleotides, the CDR3 is TGTGCCAGCAGTTTTTTAGGGTACGATCAGCCCCAGCATTTT. Translated, it gives CASSFLGYDQPQHF. The chain has TRBV28 and TRBJ1-5; no clear D gene. This CDR3 has 14 amino acids. The germline V and J ends were trimmed by 3 bases and 5 bases, with 11 bases remaining between them. The germline V gene encodes CDR1 MDHEN and CDR2 SYDVKM.

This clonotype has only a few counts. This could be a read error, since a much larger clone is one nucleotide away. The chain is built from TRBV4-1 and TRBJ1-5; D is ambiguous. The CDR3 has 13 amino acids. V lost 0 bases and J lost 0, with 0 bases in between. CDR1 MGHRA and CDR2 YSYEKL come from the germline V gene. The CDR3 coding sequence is TGCGCCAGCAGCCAAGATAGCAATCAGCCCCAGCATTTT. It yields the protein CASSQDSNQPQHF.

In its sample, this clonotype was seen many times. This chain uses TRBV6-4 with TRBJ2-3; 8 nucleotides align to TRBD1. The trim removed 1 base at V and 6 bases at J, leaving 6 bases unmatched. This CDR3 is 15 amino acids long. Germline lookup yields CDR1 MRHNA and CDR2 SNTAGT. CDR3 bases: TGTGCCAGCAGTGACTGGGGGACAGGCGTTGATACGCAGTATTTT. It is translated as CASSDWGTGVDTQYF.

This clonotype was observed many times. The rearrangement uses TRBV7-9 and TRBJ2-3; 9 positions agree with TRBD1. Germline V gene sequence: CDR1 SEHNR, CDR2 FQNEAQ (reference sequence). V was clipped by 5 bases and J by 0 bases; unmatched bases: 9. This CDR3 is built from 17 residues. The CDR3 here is CASSGRTGGRSTDTQYF. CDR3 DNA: TGTGCCAGCAGCGGAAGAACAGGGGGCAGAAGCACAGATACGCAGTATTTT. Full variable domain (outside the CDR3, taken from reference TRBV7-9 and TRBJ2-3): DTGVSQNPRHKITKRGQNVTFRCDPISEHNRLYWYRQTLGQGPEFLTYFQNEAQLEKSRLLSDRFSAERPKGSFSTLEIQRTEQGDSAMYLCASSGRTGGRSTDTQYFGPGTRLTVL.

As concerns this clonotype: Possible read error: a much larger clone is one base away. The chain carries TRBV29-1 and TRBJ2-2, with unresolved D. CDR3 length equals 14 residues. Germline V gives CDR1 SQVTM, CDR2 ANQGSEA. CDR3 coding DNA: TGCAACGTTGAACTCCCACAGAACACCGGGGAGCTGTTTTTT. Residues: CNVELPQNTGELFF.

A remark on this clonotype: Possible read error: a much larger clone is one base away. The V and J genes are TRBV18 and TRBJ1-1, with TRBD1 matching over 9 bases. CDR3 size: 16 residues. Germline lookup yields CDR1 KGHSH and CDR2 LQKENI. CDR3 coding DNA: TGTGCCGGCTCACCCCGGGACAGGGTTCGGAACACTGAAGCTTTCTTT. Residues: CAGSPRDRVRNTEAFF.

CDR3 DNA sequence: TGCGCCAGCAGCTTAGGGGGCATAGGAAACATTCAGTACTTC. Protein sequence: CASSLGGIGNIQYF. The gene calls are TRBV5-1 and TRBJ2-4; 7 bases map to TRBD1. There are 14 residues in the CDR3. After removal of 2 bases from V and 6 bases from J, the junction contained 5 bases not matched to a gene. The germline V gene encodes CDR1 SGHRS and CDR2 YFSETQ. The complete variable domain, with remaining parts taken from reference TRBV5-1 and TRBJ2-4, reads KAGVTQTPRYLIKTRGQQVTLSCSPISGHRSVSWYQQTPGQGLQFLFEYFSETQRNKGNFPGRFSGRQFSNSRSEMNVSTLELGDSALYLCASSLGGIGNIQYFGAGTRLSVL.

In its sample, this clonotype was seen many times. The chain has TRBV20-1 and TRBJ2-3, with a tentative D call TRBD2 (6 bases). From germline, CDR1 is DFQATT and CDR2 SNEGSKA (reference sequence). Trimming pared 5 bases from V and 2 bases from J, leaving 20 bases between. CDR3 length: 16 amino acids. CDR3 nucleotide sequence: TGCAGTGCTTCAGAGGGTCCGGGACTGACCACAGATACGCAGTATTTT. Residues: CSASEGPGLTTDTQYF.

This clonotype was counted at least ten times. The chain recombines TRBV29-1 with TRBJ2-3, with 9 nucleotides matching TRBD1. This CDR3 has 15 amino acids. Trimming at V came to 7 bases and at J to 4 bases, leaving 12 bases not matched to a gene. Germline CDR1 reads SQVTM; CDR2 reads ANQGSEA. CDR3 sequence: CSAGGGTGFSDTQYF. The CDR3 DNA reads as TGCAGCGCGGGGGGAGGGACAGGGTTTTCAGATACGCAGTATTTT.

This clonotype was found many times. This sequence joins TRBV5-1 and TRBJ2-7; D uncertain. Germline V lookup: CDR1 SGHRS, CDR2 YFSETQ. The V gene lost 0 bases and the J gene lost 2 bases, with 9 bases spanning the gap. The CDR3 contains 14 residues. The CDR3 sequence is CASSLVGFAYEQYF. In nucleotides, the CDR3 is TGCGCCAGCAGCTTGGTAGGGTTCGCCTACGAGCAGTACTTC.

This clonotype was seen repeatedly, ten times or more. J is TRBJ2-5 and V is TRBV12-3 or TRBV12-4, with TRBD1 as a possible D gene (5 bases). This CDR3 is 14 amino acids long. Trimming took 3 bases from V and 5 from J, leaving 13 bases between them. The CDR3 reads CASSFVTAQETQYF. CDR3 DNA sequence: TGTGCCAGCAGTTTTGTGACAGCCCAGGAGACCCAGTACTTC.

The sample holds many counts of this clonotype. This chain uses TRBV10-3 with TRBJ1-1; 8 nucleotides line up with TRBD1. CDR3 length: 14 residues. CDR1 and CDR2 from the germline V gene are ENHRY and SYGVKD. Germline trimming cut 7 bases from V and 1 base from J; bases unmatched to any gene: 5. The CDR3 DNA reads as TGTGCCATCACTGATGGACAGGGGAACACTGAAGCTTTCTTT. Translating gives CAITDGQGNTEAFF.

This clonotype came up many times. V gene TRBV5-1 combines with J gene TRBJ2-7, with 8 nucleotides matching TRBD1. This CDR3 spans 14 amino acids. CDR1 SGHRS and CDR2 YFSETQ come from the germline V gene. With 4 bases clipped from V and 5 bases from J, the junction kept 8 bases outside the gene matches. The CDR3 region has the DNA TGCGCCAGCAGCGAAGACAGGGGTCCACACGAGCAGTACTTC. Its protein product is CASSEDRGPHEQYF. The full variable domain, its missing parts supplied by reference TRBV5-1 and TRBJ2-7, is KAGVTQTPRYLIKTRGQQVTLSCSPISGHRSVSWYQQTPGQGLQFLFEYFSETQRNKGNFPGRFSGRQFSNSRSEMNVSTLELGDSALYLCASSEDRGPHEQYFGPGTRLTVT.

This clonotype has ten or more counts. The CDR3 DNA reads as TGCGCCAGCAGCCAAGATCCCTGGACAGGGGGGCAGCCCCAGCATTTT. Amino acid sequence: CASSQDPWTGGQPQHF. This chain connects TRBV4-3 to TRBJ1-5; TRBD1 matches at 10 bases. CDR1 LGHNA and CDR2 YSLEER come from the germline V gene. J was trimmed by 7 bases and V by 0 bases; bases with no gene match: 6. CDR3 length equals 16 residues.

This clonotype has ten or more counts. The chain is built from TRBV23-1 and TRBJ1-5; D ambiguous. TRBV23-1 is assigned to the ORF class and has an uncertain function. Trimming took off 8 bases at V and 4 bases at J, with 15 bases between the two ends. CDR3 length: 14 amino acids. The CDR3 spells CASPERVSNQPQHF. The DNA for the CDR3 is TGCGCCAGCCCAGAACGTGTTTCAAATCAGCCCCAGCATTTT.